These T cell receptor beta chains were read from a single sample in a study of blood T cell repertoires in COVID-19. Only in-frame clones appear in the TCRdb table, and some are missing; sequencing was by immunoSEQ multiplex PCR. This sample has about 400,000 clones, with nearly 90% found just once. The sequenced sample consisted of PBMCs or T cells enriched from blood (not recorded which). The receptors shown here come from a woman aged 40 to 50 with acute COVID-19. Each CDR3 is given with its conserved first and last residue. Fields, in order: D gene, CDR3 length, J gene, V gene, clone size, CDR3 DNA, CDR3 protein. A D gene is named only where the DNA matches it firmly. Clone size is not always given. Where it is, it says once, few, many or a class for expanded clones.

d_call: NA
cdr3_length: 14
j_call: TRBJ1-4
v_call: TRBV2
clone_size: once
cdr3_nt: TGTGCCAGCAGTGAAGGAGGACTCAATGAAAAACTGTTTTTT
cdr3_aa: CASSEGGLNEKLFF

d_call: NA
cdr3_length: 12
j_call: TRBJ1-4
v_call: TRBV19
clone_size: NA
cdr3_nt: TGTGCCAGCAATGGCCTTCATGAAAAACTGTTTTTT
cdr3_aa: CASNGLHEKLFF

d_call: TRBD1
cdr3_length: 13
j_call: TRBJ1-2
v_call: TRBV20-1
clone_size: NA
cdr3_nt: TGCAGTGCTAGTGATAGGGACAGGGGTGGCTACACCTTC
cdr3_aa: CSASDRDRGGYTF

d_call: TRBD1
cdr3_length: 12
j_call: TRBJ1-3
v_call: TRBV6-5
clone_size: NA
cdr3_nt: TGTGCCAGTAGGGGGCCTGGAAACACCATATATTTT
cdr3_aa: CASRGPGNTIYF

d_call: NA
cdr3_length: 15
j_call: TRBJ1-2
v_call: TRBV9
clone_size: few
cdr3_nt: TGTGCCAGCAGCGTAGTCCCAGAAGATAACTATGGCTACACCTTC
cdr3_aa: CASSVVPEDNYGYTF

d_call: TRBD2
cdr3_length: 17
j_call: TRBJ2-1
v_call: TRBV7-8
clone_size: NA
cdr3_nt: TGTGCCAGCAGCTTAACGTTGTCTAGCGGGGGGTACAATGAGCAGTTCTTC
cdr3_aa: CASSLTLSSGGYNEQFF

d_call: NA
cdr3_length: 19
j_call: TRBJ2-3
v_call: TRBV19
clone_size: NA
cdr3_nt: TGTGCCAGTAGTATAGATCTCCCATCGCGGGGGCCTAACACAGATACGCAGTATTTT
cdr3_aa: CASSIDLPSRGPNTDTQYF

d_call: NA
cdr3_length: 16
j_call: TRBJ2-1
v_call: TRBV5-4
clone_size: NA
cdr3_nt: TGTGCCAGCAGCCCGGCCACGGGTGAGGGATACAATGAGCAGTTCTTC
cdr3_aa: CASSPATGEGYNEQFF

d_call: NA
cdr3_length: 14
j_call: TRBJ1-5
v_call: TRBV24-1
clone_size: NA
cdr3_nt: TGTGCCACCAGTCCCCCCTTTAGCAATCAGCCCCAGCATTTT
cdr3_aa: CATSPPFSNQPQHF

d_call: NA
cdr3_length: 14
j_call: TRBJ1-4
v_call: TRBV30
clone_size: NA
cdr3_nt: TGTGCCTGGAGTCCGGACTCGGTCGGGGAAAAACTGTTTTTT
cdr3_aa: CAWSPDSVGEKLFF

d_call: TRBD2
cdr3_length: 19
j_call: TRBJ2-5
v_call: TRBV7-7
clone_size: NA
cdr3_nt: TGTGCCAGCAGCTTATGCTCCGACCTACTAGCGGGGGGGCAGGAGACCCAGTACTTC
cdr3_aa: CASSLCSDLLAGGQETQYF

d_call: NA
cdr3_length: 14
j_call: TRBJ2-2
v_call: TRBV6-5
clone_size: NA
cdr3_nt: TGTGCCAGCAGGAGGGACACATACACCGGGGAGCTGTTTTTT
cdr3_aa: CASRRDTYTGELFF

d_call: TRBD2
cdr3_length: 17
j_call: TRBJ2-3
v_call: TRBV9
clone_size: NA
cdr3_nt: TGTGCCAGCAGCGTAGGTGAAAGCGGGGGGGATGTAGATACGCAGTATTTT
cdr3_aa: CASSVGESGGDVDTQYF

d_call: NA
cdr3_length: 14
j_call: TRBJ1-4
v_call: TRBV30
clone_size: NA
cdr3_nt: TGTGCCTGGAGCGCCGGGAGGGTCGGTGAAAAACTGTTTTTT
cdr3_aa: CAWSAGRVGEKLFF

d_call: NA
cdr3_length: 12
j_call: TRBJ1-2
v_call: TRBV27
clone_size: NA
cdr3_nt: TGTGCCAGCGGGACTCAAAACTATGGCTACACCTTC
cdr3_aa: CASGTQNYGYTF

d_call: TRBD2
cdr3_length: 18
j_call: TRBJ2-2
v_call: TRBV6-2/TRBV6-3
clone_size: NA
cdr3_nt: TGTGCCAGCAGCCCGCTGAAGGGCGGGGGGGCTAACACCGGGGAGCTGTTTTTT
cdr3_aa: CASSPLKGGGANTGELFF

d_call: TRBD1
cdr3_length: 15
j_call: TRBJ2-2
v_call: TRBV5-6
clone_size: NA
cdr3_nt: TGTGCCAGCAGCCGACAGGGCCTCGAGGGCGGGGAGCTGTTTTTT
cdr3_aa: CASSRQGLEGGELFF

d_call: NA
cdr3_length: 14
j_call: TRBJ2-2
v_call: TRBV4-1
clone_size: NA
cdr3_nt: TGCGCCAGCAGCCCTTCGGCGGGCACCGGGGAGCTGTTTTTT
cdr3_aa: CASSPSAGTGELFF

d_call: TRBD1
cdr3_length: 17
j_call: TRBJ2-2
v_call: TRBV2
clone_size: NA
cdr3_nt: TGTGCCAGCAGTGCGGGACAGTCTTGGGCTGACACCGGGGAGCTGTTTTTT
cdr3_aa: CASSAGQSWADTGELFF

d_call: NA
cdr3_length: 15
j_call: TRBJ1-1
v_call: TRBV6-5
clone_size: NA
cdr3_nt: TGTGCCAGCAGACTCAACTGGGCCACCTCCCCTGAAGCTTTCTTT
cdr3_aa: CASRLNWATSPEAFF

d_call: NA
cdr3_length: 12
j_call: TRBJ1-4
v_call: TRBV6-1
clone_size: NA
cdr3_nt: TGTGCCAGCAGTGAAGTTATGGAAAAACTGTTTTTT
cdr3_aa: CASSEVMEKLFF

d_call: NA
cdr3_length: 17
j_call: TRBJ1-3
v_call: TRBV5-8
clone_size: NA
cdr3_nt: TGTGCCAGCAGCTCCCCTTGGCACAGGGCGACTGGAAACACCATATATTTT
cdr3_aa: CASSSPWHRATGNTIYF

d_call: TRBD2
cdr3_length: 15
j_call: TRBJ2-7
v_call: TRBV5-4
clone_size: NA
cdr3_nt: TGTGCCAGCAGCCCCTCAGCGGGGTTCTCCTACGAGCAGTACTTC
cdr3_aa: CASSPSAGFSYEQYF

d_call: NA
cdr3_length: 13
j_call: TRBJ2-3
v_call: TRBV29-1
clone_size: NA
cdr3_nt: TGCAGCGTTGAGGCTAGCGCCACAGATACGCAGTATTTT
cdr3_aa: CSVEASATDTQYF

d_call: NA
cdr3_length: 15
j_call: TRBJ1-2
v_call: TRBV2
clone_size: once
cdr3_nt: TGTGCCACCCATTGGGAGGGAGGAAGGGACTATGGCTACACCTTC
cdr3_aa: CATHWEGGRDYGYTF

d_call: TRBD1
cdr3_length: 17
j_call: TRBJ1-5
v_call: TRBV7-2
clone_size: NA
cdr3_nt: TGTGCCAGCAGCTTAAGCCCGGGACAGTATAGCAATCAGCCCCAGCATTTT
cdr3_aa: CASSLSPGQYSNQPQHF

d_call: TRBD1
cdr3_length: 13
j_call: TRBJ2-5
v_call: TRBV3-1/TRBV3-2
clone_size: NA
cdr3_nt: TGTGCCAGCAGCCCCCGACAGGGTGAGACCCAGTACTTC
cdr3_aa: CASSPRQGETQYF

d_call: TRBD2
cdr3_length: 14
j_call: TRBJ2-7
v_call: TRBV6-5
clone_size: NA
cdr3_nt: TGTGCCAGCAGTTACTCGCCTAGCGGTTACGAGCAGTACTTC
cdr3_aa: CASSYSPSGYEQYF

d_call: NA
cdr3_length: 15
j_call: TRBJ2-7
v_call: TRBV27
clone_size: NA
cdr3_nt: TGTGCCAGCAGTTTATCGCCGGACAGCACCTACGAGCAGTACTTC
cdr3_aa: CASSLSPDSTYEQYF

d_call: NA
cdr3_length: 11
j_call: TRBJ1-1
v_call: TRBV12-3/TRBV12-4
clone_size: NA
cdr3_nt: TGTGCCAGCAGTTGGGGGGGTCTAGCTTTCTTT
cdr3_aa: CASSWGGLAFF

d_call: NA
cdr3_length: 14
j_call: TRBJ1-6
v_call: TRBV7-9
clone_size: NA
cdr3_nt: TGTGCCAGCAGCTTCGGGGGGAAAAATTCACCCCTCCACTTT
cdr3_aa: CASSFGGKNSPLHF

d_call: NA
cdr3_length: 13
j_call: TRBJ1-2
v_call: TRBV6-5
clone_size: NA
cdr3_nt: TGTGCCAGCAGACGTGACGGGGATTATGGCTACACCTTC
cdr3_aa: CASRRDGDYGYTF

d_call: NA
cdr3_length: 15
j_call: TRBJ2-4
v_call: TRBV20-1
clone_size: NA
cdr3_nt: TGCAGTGCCAGTACAGGGAATAGGGCCAAAAACATTCAGTACTTC
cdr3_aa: CSASTGNRAKNIQYF